These 28 T cell receptor beta chains share one sample of origin, sequenced in a study of regulatory T cells in long-lasting Graves disease. Assembly of TCR beta libraries relied on iRepertoire HTBI primers together with Arm-PCR of CDR3 regions. Each CDR3 protein is one row after TCRdb ran MiXCR on the multiplex PCR reads. Of around 500,000 distinct CDR3 sequences in the sample, roughly 20% were seen once. Time point meaning: persistent/refractory GD, antithyroid drugs over 5 years with positive TRAb. With RNA extracted from PBMCs as input, the TCR library was made. Sequences were derived from peripheral blood mononuclear cells (PBMCs), sampled when the disease was refractory, from a patient treated with antithyroid drugs. Receptors originate from a female donor with Graves disease.

This clonotype has only a few counts. CDR3 DNA sequence: TGTGCCAGCAGTGCACAGGGGGGCCGGGCCAACGTCCTGACTTTC. Translated, it gives CASSAQGGRANVLTF. The chain recombines TRBV2 with TRBJ2-6, with 8 bases aligning to TRBD1. The CDR3 is made up of 15 amino acids. Germline V CDR1 and CDR2: SNHLY, FYNNEI. V was clipped by 4 bases and J by 5 bases; unmatched bases: 4.

This clonotype was counted ten times or more. V gene TRBV12-3 or TRBV12-4 combines with J gene TRBJ2-7; D remains ambiguous. Trimming removed 1 base at V and 6 bases at J, with 16 bases between. The CDR3 loop spans 15 amino acids. The CDR3 region has the DNA TGTGCCAGCAGTTTAGTTGGCCCTCCGACTGGCGAGCAGTACTTC. Protein sequence: CASSLVGPPTGEQYF.

The J gene is TRBJ1-2, the V gene TRBV19; 9 nucleotides match TRBD1. The length of the CDR3 is 13 residues. The trim removed 8 bases at V and 6 bases at J, leaving 7 bases unmatched. Germline-derived CDR1 and CDR2 are LNHDA and SQIVND (reference sequence). The CDR3: CASRYRGLDGYTF. For the CDR3, the DNA is TGTGCCAGTCGATACAGGGGGCTGGATGGCTACACCTTC.

This clonotype was found many times. V usage is TRBV10-3 and J usage is TRBJ2-7; no clear D. The ends were cut back, 0 bases at V and 2 bases at J, with 8 bases in the middle. Per germline, CDR1 ENHRY and CDR2 SYGVKD. The CDR3 spans 14 residues. CDR3 in amino acids: CAISESKKAYEQYF. The CDR3 bases are TGTGCCATCAGTGAGTCGAAAAAAGCCTACGAGCAGTACTTC.

Many counts were recorded for this clonotype. V usage is TRBV5-1 and J usage is TRBJ2-7; TRBD1 agrees at 9 bases. V was pared by 2 bases and J by 7 bases, with 7 bases of the junction left unmatched. The germline gives CDR1 SGHRS, CDR2 YFSETQ. The CDR3 contains 14 residues. The CDR3 protein is CASSFTGGSVEQYF. CDR3 DNA sequence: TGCGCCAGCAGCTTTACAGGGGGCTCAGTGGAGCAGTACTTC.

Ten or more counts support this clonotype. J is TRBJ2-2 and V is TRBV12-3 or TRBV12-4; maybe TRBD2 (6 bases). Trimming removed 1 base from V and 4 bases from J, with 10 bases in between. This CDR3 is 15 amino acids long. CDR3 sequence: CASSLVGGGTGELFF. The CDR3 DNA reads as TGTGCCAGCAGTTTAGTGGGAGGAGGCACCGGGGAGCTGTTTTTT.

This chain links TRBV27 with TRBJ2-7, with a possible D match to TRBD2 (6 bases). The V end was cut by 6 bases, the J end by 5 bases, with 14 bases between. This CDR3 contains 13 residues. Germline CDR1 is MNHEY and CDR2 is SMNVEV (reference sequence). The CDR3 DNA is TGTGCCAGCAGGGGACTTACGATCGACGAGCAGTACTTC. Translating gives CASRGLTIDEQYF.

CDR3 sequence reads: CASSGGLDEAFF. Written as DNA, the CDR3 is TGTGCCAGTTCGGGAGGGCTGGATGAAGCTTTCTTT. The V call is TRBV27, the J call TRBJ1-1, with D unresolved. Per the germline V gene, CDR1 is MNHEY and CDR2 is SMNVEV (reference sequence). V dropped 9 bases and J dropped 7 bases, with 15 bases sitting between them. The length of the CDR3 is 12 residues.

This clonotype was picked up many times. The chain carries TRBV28 and TRBJ2-7; D is unresolved. V was trimmed by 3 bases and J by 3 bases, leaving 12 bases between them. Germline CDR1 is MDHEN and CDR2 is SYDVKM. The CDR3 runs 14 residues. CDR3 nucleotides: TGTGCCAGCAGTTTGGAAGGTTTGAACTACGAGCAGTACTTC. This encodes CASSLEGLNYEQYF.

The chain uses TRBV9 and TRBJ2-6; D gene uncertain. CDR1 is SGDLS, CDR2 YYNGEE, per germline. CDR3 length equals 15 residues. V lost 1 base and J lost 4, with 9 bases in between. This chain's CDR3 is CASSVLSVGANVLTF. The CDR3 DNA follows: TGTGCCAGCAGCGTACTCTCAGTGGGGGCCAACGTCCTGACTTTC. Using reference TRBV9 and TRBJ2-6 for the parts outside the CDR3, the full variable domain is DSGVTQTPKHLITATGQRVTLRCSPRSGDLSVYWYQQSLDQGLQFLIQYYNGEERAKGNILERFSAQQFPDLHSELNLSSLELGDSALYFCASSVLSVGANVLTFGAGSRLTVL.

As to this clonotype: A much bigger clone sits one base away, suggesting this may be a read error. This chain links TRBV6-5 with TRBJ2-2; the D is unclear. The V gene's germline CDR1 is MNHEY and CDR2 SVGAGI. CDR3 length equals 14 residues. The CDR3 bases are TGTGCCAGCGGTTACCTGTCGAACACCGGGGAGCTGTTTTTT. Amino acids: CASGYLSNTGELFF.

This clonotype has a count of ten or more. The genes are TRBV7-8 and TRBJ2-5; TRBD2 agrees at 11 bases. The V and J ends lost 1 base and 5 bases, in that order; junction bases with no gene match: 6. CDR3 size: 16 residues. Germline lookup yields CDR1 SGHVS and CDR2 FQNEAQ. DNA of the CDR3: TGTGCCAGCAGCTTAGAACCCCTAGCGGGAGGCGAGACCCAGTACTTC. This translates into CASSLEPLAGGETQYF.

The rearrangement links TRBV27 to TRBJ1-5; tentatively, D is TRBD1 (5 bases). Per the germline V gene, CDR1 is MNHEY and CDR2 is SMNVEV (reference sequence). V lost 6 bases and J 1 base, leaving 10 bases between the germline ends. This CDR3 has 14 amino acids. The CDR3 protein is CASRIKGSNQPQHF. CDR3 DNA sequence: TGTGCCAGCAGGATCAAGGGGAGCAATCAGCCCCAGCATTTT.

This chain connects TRBV27 to TRBJ2-7, with 10 positions matching TRBD2. The germline gives CDR1 MNHEY, CDR2 SMNVEV (reference sequence). This CDR3 comprises 16 residues. V gave up 4 bases and J gave up 0 bases; unmatched junction bases: 6. CDR3 in DNA: TGTGCCAGCAGTTCTCTAGCGGGAGCGACCTCCTACGAGCAGTACTTC. This sequence encodes CASSSLAGATSYEQYF.

The chain carries TRBV20-1 and TRBJ1-4; TRBD1 matches at 7 bases. V shed 4 bases, J shed 8 bases, and the junction held 7 bases outside the gene matches. The CDR3 length is 13 residues. The germline gives CDR1 DFQATT, CDR2 SNEGSKA (reference sequence). Written as DNA, the CDR3 is TGCAGTGCTACCACAGGGGCGTTGGAAAAACTGTTTTTT. Protein sequence: CSATTGALEKLFF.

This clonotype was observed at least ten times. The chain couples TRBV2 to TRBJ2-2; 7 bases match TRBD2. The CDR3 has 12 residues. The V and J ends lost 10 bases and 6 bases, in that order; junction bases with no gene match: 5. The germline CDR1 and CDR2 sequences are SNHLY and FYNNEI. The CDR3 region is CAIAGVSGELFF. In nucleotides, the CDR3 is TGTGCCATCGCGGGAGTGTCCGGGGAGCTGTTTTTT.

Details on this clonotype: A far larger clone is only one base removed, so a read error is likely. The chain couples TRBV7-9 to TRBJ2-5; 12 bases are shared with TRBD2. Unmatched junction bases numbered 7, after V lost 6 bases and J lost 5 bases. The CDR3 runs 15 residues. In germline, CDR1 is SEHNR, CDR2 FQNEAQ (reference sequence). This CDR3 is CASRLRLAGVETQYF. Written as DNA, the CDR3 is TGTGCCAGCAGACTTCGACTAGCGGGAGTGGAGACCCAGTACTTC. The variable domain in full, with the rest retrieved from reference TRBV7-9 and TRBJ2-5, is DTGVSQNPRHKITKRGQNVTFRCDPISEHNRLYWYRQTLGQGPEFLTYFQNEAQLEKSRLLSDRFSAERPKGSFSTLEIQRTEQGDSAMYLCASRLRLAGVETQYFGPGTRLLVL.

This clonotype has only a few counts. The chain links TRBV20-1 to TRBJ2-7; D unclear. The germline V and J ends were trimmed by 5 bases and 7 bases, with 15 bases remaining between them. The CDR3 runs 12 residues. Germline V gene lookup returns CDR1 DFQATT and CDR2 SNEGSKA (reference sequence). In DNA, the CDR3 is TGCAGTGCTTACCTCAGGTTTAGTGAGCAGTACTTC. This translates into CSAYLRFSEQYF.

The rearrangement links TRBV3-1 to TRBJ1-6, with a tentative D call TRBD1 (5 bases). From germline, CDR1 is LGHDT and CDR2 YNNKEL (reference sequence). V lost 4 bases, J lost 9 bases, and 13 bases lay in between. The CDR3 totals 14 residues. Written as DNA, the CDR3 is TGTGCCAGCAGCCTAACAGGTGCAGTTTCACCCCTCCACTTT. It specifies CASSLTGAVSPLHF.

This clonotype was observed many times. The chain combines TRBV28 with TRBJ2-7, with TRBD2 matching 7 bases. The CDR3 contains 16 residues. The V gene's germline CDR1 is MDHEN and CDR2 SYDVKM. The V gene end was trimmed by 3 bases and the J gene end by 2 bases; junction bases not matched to a gene: 10. The CDR3 sequence: CASSFPLTSRTYEQYF. The CDR3 nucleotides read TGTGCCAGCAGTTTCCCCTTGACTAGCAGAACCTACGAGCAGTACTTC. Full variable domain (missing parts from reference TRBV28 and TRBJ2-7): DVKVTQSSRYLVKRTGEKVFLECVQDMDHENMFWYRQDPGLGLRLIYFSYDVKMKEKGDIPEGYSVSREKKERFSLILESASTNQTSMYLCASSFPLTSRTYEQYFGPGTRLTVT.

In its sample, this clonotype was seen a few times. This chain joins TRBV25-1 and TRBJ1-1; possibly TRBD1 for D (5 bases). Trimming removed 1 base at V and 8 bases at J, with 14 bases between. The CDR3 totals 14 residues. CDR1 MGHDK and CDR2 SYGVNS come from the germline V gene. CDR3 in amino acids: CASSELDGTVEAFF. The CDR3 DNA reads TGTGCCAGCAGTGAATTGGATGGGACCGTGGAAGCTTTCTTT.

This clonotype was picked up many times. This chain uses TRBV5-5 with TRBJ1-4, with D possibly matching TRBD1 (5 bases). Germline V CDR1 and CDR2: SGHKS, YYEKEE (reference sequence). The CDR3 covers 14 residues. V gave up 2 bases and J gave up 8 bases, with 13 bases separating them. CDR3 DNA: TGTGCCAGCAGCTTAAGGGGTGTTGGAGAAAAACTGTTTTTT. Protein: CASSLRGVGEKLFF.

Of note for this clonotype: This may arise from a read error, as a much more abundant clone is one base away. The CDR3 end shows no conserved phenylalanine or tryptophan, and so a read error is likely. CDR3 loop: CASKIVPGDTEAFL. In nucleotides, the CDR3 is TGTGCCAGCAAGATAGTACCGGGCGACACTGAAGCTTTCCTT. The chain links TRBV6-1 to TRBJ1-1; D not resolved. This CDR3 spans 14 amino acids. Germline loops: CDR1 MNHNS, CDR2 SASEGT. V dropped 7 bases and J dropped 3 bases, with 15 bases sitting between them.

The rearrangement links TRBV19 to TRBJ1-5; no definite D call. CDR3 size: 15 residues. Germline V CDR1 and CDR2: LNHDA, SQIVND (reference sequence). Trimming removed 1 base at V and 0 bases at J, with 7 bases between. As DNA, the CDR3 is TGTGCCAGTAGTATAGGAGATTATAGCAATCAGCCCCAGCATTTT. It codes for CASSIGDYSNQPQHF.

This clonotype was detected only a few times. The rearrangement links TRBV19 to TRBJ1-1; tentative D call: TRBD1 (6 bases). Between the trimmed V and J ends, which lost 6 bases and 0 bases, there was a span of 14 bases. The germline V gene has CDR1 LNHDA and CDR2 SQIVND (reference sequence). The CDR3 loop spans 15 amino acids. In nucleotides, the CDR3 is TGTGCCAGTAGCTCCAGGACAGACTTGAACACTGAAGCTTTCTTT. This gives the protein CASSSRTDLNTEAFF.

The CDR3 nucleotides read TGTGCCAGCAGCGCCCAGGGAGGGCACGAGCAGTACTTC. It codes for CASSAQGGHEQYF. The chain combines TRBV7-9 with TRBJ2-7, with 7 bases identical to TRBD2. CDR1 is SEHNR and CDR2 is FQNEAQ in the germline V gene (reference sequence). The CDR3 loop spans 13 amino acids. V dropped 5 bases and J dropped 5; count of bases not matched to a gene: 6.

This clonotype has ten or more counts. The chain joins TRBV19 to TRBJ1-6; D gene ambiguous. The V gene lost 5 bases and the J gene lost 7 bases, with 15 bases spanning the gap. Looked up from germline, CDR1 is LNHDA and CDR2 is SQIVND (reference sequence). The CDR3 has 15 amino acids. In DNA form, the CDR3 reads TGTGCCAGTAGTCCTGGACCTCGTGGAAATTCACCCCTCCACTTT. Translation gives CASSPGPRGNSPLHF. Drawing the rest from reference TRBV19 and TRBJ1-6, the complete variable domain is DGGITQSPKYLFRKEGQNVTLSCEQNLNHDAMYWYRQDPGQGLRLIYYSQIVNDFQKGDIAEGYSVSREKKESFPLTVTSAQKNPTAFYLCASSPGPRGNSPLHFGNGTRLTVT.

This clonotype has only a few counts. The gene calls are TRBV19 and TRBJ1-5; TRBD1 aligns across 8 bases. CDR3 length equals 14 residues. The germline gives CDR1 LNHDA, CDR2 SQIVND (reference sequence). Trimming cost V 10 bases and J 1 base; bases outside gene matches: 6. The CDR3 DNA reads as TGTGCCACGACCCGGACAGGGAGCAATCAGCCCCAGCATTTT. Its translation: CATTRTGSNQPQHF.